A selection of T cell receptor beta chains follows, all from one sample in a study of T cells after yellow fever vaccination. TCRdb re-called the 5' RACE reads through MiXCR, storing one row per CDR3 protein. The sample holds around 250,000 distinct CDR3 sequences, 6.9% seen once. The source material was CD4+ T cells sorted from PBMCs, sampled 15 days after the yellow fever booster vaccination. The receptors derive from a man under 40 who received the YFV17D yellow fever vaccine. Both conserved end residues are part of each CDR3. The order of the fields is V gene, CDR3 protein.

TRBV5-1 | CASSLAPGATNQPQHF
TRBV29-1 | CSVERGPETQYF
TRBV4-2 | CASRLRSEPGNIQYF
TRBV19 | CASSGAGGPLYF
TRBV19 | CASEGQTYGYTF
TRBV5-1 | CASSLDPGWNSPLHF
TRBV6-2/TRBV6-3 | CASRDGQGYEQYF
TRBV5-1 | CASSRDLVLVGELFF
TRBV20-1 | CSATAGVMGNTIYF
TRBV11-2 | CASSLGARDRGYLKAGELFF
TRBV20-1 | CSARISTDTQYF
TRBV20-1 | CSAERTGDLKNIQYF
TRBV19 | CASALERGLGQPQHF
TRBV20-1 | CSANDIGSNEQFF
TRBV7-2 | CASSPTSGSNTGELFF
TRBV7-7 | CASSVDRGNEQYF
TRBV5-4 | CASSFRSGPGSYEQYF
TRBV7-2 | CASSSTELDTQYF
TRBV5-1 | CASSLAGTSGNEQFF
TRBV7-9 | CASSPPLRREDSYEQYF
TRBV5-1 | CASSLDRAAYEQYF
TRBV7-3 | CASSLTPTSGSGELFF
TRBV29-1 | CSVGGGLSSYNEQFF
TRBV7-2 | CASSSGDGYEQYF
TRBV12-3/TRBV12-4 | CASSPTLAKNIQYF
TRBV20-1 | CSARVTSQGNEQFF
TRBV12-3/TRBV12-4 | CASSRGILAGRGANTGELFF
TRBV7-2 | CASNRDRSTDTQYF
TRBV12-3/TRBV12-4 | CASSLDPRGNEQFF
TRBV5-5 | CASTVADIWDQPQHF
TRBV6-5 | CASSSMTPKGGETQYF
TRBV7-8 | CASSMTSGRRGTDTQYF
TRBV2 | CASSGPGLIQETQYF
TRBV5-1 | CASRDRVDLGELFF